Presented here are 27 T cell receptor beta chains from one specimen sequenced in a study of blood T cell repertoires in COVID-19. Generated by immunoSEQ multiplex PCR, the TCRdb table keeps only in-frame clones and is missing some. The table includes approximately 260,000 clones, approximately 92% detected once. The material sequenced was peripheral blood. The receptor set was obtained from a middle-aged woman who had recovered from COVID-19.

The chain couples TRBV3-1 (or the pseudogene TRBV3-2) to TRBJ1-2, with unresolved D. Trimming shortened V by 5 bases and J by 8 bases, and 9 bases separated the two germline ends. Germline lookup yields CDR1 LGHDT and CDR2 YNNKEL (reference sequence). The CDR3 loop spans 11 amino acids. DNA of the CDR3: TGTGCCAGCAGCGCGCGGGAAGGCTACACCTTC. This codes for CASSAREGYTF.

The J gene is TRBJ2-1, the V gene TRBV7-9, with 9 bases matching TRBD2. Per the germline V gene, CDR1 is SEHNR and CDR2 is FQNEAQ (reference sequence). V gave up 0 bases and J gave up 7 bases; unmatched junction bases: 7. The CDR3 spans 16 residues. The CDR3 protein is CASSLAAGGPGNEQFF. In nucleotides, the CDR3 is TGTGCCAGCAGCTTAGCAGCGGGGGGCCCGGGGAATGAGCAGTTCTTC.

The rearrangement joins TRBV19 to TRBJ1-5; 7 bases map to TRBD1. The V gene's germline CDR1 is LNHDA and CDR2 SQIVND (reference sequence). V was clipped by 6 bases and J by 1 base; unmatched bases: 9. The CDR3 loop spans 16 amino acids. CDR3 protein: CASRPIRQGSNQPQHF. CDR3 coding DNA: TGTGCCAGTAGACCTATTAGACAGGGAAGCAATCAGCCCCAGCATTTT.

CDR3: CASSQKTGPSTDTQYF. The DNA for the CDR3 is TGCGCCAGCAGCCAAAAGACTGGTCCAAGCACAGATACGCAGTATTTT. The chain couples TRBV4-1 to TRBJ2-3; D is unresolved. Germline CDR1 and CDR2: MGHRA and YSYEKL. CDR3 length: 16 residues. Trimming took off 2 bases at V and 0 bases at J, with 12 bases between the two ends.

CDR3 loop: CASSRGDPRNEQFF. The CDR3 region has the DNA TGTGCCAGCAGCCGGGGGGACCCGAGGAATGAGCAGTTCTTC. The V and J genes are TRBV7-2 and TRBJ2-1; 7 bases are shared with TRBD2. After removal of 5 bases from V and 7 bases from J, the junction contained 8 bases not matched to a gene. Germline assignment: CDR1 SGHTA and CDR2 FQGNSA. The CDR3 is 14 residues long.

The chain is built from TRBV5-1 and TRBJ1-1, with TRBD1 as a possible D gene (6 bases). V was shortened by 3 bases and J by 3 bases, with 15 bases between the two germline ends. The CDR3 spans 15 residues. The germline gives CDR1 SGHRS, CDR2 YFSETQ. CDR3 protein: CASSSTGFADTEAFF. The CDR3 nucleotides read TGCGCCAGCAGCTCAACAGGGTTTGCGGACACTGAAGCTTTCTTT.

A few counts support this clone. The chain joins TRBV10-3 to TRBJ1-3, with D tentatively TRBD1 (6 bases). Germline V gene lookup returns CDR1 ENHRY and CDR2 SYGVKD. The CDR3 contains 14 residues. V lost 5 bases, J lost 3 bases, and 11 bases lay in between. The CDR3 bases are TGTGCCATCAGTATTGGACAGATTGGAAACACCATATATTTT. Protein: CAISIGQIGNTIYF.

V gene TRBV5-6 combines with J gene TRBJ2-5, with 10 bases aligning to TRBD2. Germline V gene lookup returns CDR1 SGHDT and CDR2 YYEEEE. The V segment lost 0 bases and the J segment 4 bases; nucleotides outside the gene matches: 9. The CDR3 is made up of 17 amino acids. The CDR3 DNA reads TGTGCCAGCAGCTTGGACCTCTTAGCGGGAGGAGCAGAGACCCAGTACTTC. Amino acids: CASSLDLLAGGAETQYF.

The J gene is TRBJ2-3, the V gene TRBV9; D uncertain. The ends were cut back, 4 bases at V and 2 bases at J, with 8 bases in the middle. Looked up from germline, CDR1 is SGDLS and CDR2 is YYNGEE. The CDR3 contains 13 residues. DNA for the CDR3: TGTGCCAGCAGCCGTGACAACACAGATACGCAGTATTTT. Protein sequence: CASSRDNTDTQYF.

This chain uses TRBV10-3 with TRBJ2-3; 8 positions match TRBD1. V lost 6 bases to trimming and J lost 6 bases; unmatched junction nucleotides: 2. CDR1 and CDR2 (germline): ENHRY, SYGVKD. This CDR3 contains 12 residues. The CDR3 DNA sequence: TGTGCCATCAGGGACAGGGATGATACGCAGTATTTT. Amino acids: CAIRDRDDTQYF.

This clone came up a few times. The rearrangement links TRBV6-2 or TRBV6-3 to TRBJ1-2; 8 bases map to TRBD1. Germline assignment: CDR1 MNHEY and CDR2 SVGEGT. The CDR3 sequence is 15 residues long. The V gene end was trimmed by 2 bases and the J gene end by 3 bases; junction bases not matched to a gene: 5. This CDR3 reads CASSYIGQGHYGYTF. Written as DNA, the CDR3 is TGTGCCAGCAGTTACATCGGACAGGGTCACTATGGCTACACCTTC.

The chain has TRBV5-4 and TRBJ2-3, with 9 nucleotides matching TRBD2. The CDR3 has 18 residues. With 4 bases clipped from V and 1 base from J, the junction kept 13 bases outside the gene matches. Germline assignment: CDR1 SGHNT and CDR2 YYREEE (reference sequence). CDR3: CASSPQRASGIGTDTQYF. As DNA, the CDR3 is TGTGCCAGCAGCCCTCAGCGGGCTAGCGGGATAGGCACAGATACGCAGTATTTT.

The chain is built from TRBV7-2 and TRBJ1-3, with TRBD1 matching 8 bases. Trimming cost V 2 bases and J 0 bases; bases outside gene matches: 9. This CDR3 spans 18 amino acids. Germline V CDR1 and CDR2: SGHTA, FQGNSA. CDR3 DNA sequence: TGTGCCAGCAGCTTATATGGGCAGGGGGCAAGCTCTGGAAACACCATATATTTT. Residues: CASSLYGQGASSGNTIYF.

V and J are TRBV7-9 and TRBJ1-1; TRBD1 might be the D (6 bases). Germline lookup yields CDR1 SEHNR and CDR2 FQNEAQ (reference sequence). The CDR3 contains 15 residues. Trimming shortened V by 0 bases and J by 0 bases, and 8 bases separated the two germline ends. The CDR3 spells CASSLARGLNTEAFF. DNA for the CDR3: TGTGCCAGCAGCTTAGCCAGGGGTCTGAACACTGAAGCTTTCTTT.

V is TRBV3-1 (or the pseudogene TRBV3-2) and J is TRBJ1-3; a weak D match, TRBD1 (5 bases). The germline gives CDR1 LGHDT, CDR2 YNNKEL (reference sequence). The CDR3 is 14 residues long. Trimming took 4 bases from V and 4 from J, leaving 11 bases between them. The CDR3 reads CASSPLDKGNTIYF. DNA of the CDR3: TGTGCCAGCAGCCCCCTGGACAAGGGAAACACCATATATTTT.

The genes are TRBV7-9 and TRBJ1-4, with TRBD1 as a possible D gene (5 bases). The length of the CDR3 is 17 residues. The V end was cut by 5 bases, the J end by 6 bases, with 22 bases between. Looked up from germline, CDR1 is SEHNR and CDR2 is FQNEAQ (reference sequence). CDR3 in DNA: TGTGCCAGCAGCGCACTCCCCTCCGGGACTCAAGATGAAAAACTGTTTTTT. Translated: CASSALPSGTQDEKLFF.

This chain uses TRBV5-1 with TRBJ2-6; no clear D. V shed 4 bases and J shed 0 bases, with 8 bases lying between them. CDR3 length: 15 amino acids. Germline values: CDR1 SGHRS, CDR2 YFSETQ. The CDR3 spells CASSEQPSGANVLTF. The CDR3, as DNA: TGCGCCAGCAGCGAACAGCCCTCTGGGGCCAACGTCCTGACTTTC.

The DNA for the CDR3 is TGTGCCACCAGTGACCGGGACAGGGGCGTCGGGGAGCTGTTTTTT. Protein: CATSDRDRGVGELFF. The chain links TRBV24-1 to TRBJ2-2; TRBD1 agrees at 10 bases. Losses at the gene ends were 4 bases for V and 7 bases for J; bases not matched to a gene: 5. The CDR3 spans 15 residues. The germline V gene encodes CDR1 KGHDR and CDR2 SFDVKD.

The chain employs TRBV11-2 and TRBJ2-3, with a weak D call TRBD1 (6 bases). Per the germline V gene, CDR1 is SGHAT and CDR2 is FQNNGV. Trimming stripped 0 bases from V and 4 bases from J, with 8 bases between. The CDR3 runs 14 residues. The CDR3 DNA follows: TGTGCCAGCAGCTTAGACTCAGGGGCAGATACGCAGTATTTT. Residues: CASSLDSGADTQYF. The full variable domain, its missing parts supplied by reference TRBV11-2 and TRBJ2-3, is EAGVAQSPRYKIIEKRQSVAFWCNPISGHATLYWYQQILGQGPKLLIQFQNNGVVDDSQLPKDRFSAERLKGVDSTLKIQPAKLEDSAVYLCASSLDSGADTQYFGPGTRLTVL.

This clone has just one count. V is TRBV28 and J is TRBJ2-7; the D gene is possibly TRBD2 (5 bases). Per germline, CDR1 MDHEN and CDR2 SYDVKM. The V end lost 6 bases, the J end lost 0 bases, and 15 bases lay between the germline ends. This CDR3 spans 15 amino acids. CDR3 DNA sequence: TGTGCCAGCAGCCAGCCCCGGACTGTCTCCTACGAGCAGTACTTC. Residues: CASSQPRTVSYEQYF.

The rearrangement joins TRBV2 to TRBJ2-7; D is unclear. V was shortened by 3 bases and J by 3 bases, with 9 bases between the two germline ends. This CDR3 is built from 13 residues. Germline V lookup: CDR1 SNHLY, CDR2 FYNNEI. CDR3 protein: CASSDILHYEQYF. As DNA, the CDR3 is TGTGCCAGCAGTGACATTTTACACTACGAGCAGTACTTC.

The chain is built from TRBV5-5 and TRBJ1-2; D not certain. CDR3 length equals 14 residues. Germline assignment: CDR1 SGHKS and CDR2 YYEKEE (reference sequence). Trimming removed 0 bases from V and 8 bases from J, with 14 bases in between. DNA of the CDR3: TGTGCCAGCAGCTTGGGGTTAGCCGTACAAGGCTACACCTTC. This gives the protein CASSLGLAVQGYTF.

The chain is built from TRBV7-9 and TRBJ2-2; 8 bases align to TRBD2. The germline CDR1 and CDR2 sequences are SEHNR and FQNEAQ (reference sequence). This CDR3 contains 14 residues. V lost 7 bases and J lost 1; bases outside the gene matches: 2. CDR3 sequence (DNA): TGTGCCAGCACCCTAGCGGGGAACACCGGGGAGCTGTTTTTT. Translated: CASTLAGNTGELFF.

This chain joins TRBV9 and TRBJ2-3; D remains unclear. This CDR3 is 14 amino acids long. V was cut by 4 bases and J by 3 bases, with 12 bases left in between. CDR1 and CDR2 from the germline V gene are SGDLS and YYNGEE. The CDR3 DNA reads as TGTGCCAGCAGCCCTCAGGATCGGACAGATACGCAGTATTTT. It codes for CASSPQDRTDTQYF.

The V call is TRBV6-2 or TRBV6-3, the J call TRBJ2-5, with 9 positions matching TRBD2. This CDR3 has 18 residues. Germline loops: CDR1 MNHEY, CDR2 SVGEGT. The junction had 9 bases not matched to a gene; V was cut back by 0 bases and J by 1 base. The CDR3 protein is CASSYSTGLAGFQETQYF. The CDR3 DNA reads TGTGCCAGCAGTTACTCGACTGGTCTAGCGGGATTCCAAGAGACCCAGTACTTC.

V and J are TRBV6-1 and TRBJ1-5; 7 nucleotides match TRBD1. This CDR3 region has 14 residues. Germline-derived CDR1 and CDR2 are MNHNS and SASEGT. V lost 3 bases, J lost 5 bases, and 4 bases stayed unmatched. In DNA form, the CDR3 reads TGTGCCAGCAGTGACGGGACAGCCCATCAGCCCCAGCATTTT. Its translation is CASSDGTAHQPQHF.

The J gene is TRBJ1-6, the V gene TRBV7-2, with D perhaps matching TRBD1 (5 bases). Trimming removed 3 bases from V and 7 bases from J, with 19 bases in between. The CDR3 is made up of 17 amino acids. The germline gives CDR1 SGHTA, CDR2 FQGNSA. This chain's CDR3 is CASSLGMAGSENSPLHF. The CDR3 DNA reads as TGTGCCAGCAGCTTGGGGATGGCAGGGTCAGAGAATTCACCCCTCCACTTT.